These 22 T cell receptor beta chains share one sample of origin, sequenced in a study of blood T cell repertoires in COVID-19. TCRdb's table, derived via immunoSEQ multiplex PCR, lists solely in-frame clones and lacks some. The sample comprises more than 200,000 clones, approximately 85% of which are singletons, and 0.65% to 0.8% rests with the top ten. Material for sequencing was peripheral blood. The receptors here all came from a human donor in a cohort sampled during active COVID-19.

The J gene is TRBJ1-5, the V gene TRBV6-1, with 9 positions matching TRBD1. Germline assignment: CDR1 MNHNS and CDR2 SASEGT. This CDR3 is built from 18 residues. Germline trimming cut 0 bases from V and 7 bases from J; bases unmatched to any gene: 13. This CDR3 reads CASSEAQYGTGNGQPQHF. The CDR3 coding sequence is TGTGCCAGCAGTGAAGCACAGTACGGGACAGGGAATGGACAGCCCCAGCATTTT.

This rearrangement joins TRBV18 to TRBJ2-5, with D possibly being TRBD1 (6 bases). Germline CDR1 KGHSH, CDR2 LQKENI. There are 14 residues in the CDR3. With 3 bases removed from V and 2 bases from J, the gap between germline ends came to 10 bases. The CDR3 DNA follows: TGTGCCAGCTCACCTCGGACAGAGCAAGAGACCCAGTACTTC. As protein: CASSPRTEQETQYF.

J is TRBJ2-7 and V is TRBV20-1; D is ambiguous. Per the germline V gene, CDR1 is DFQATT and CDR2 is SNEGSKA (reference sequence). This CDR3 is 11 amino acids long. The V end was cut by 3 bases, the J end by 7 bases, with 10 bases between. This CDR3 reads CSARGIGEQYF. The CDR3 coding sequence is TGCAGTGCTAGGGGTATCGGGGAGCAGTACTTC.

The chain joins TRBV10-3 to TRBJ2-2; possible D gene TRBD1, 8 bases. Trimming shortened V by 8 bases and J by 6 bases, and 13 bases separated the two germline ends. This CDR3 comprises 13 residues. Germline CDR1 ENHRY, CDR2 SYGVKD. DNA of the CDR3: TGTGCCATCCACAGGGGGGGGGCCGGGGAGCTGTTTTTT. Translation gives CAIHRGGAGELFF.

Note on this clone: The same CDR3 arises from other DNA sequences in this sample as well. V is TRBV5-1 and J is TRBJ1-2, with 9 bases matching TRBD1. The CDR3 has 14 residues. Germline CDR1 is SGHRS and CDR2 is YFSETQ. J was trimmed by 5 bases and V by 2 bases; bases with no gene match: 4. Here the CDR3 reads CASSLGQGRYGYTF. The CDR3 DNA reads TGCGCCAGCAGCTTAGGACAGGGGAGGTATGGCTACACCTTC.

V and J are TRBV19 and TRBJ1-1; TRBD1 might be the D (5 bases). Trimming pared 7 bases from V and 8 bases from J, leaving 11 bases between. Germline V gene sequence: CDR1 LNHDA, CDR2 SQIVND (reference sequence). This CDR3 is 11 amino acids long. As DNA, the CDR3 is TGTGCCAGTACTAAAGGGGCGGAAGCTTTCTTT. This codes for CASTKGAEAFF.

This chain uses TRBV6-5 with TRBJ1-1; maybe TRBD1 (6 bases). In germline, CDR1 is MNHEY, CDR2 SVGAGI. The CDR3 spans 13 residues. V shed 2 bases and J shed 7 bases, with 11 bases lying between them. The CDR3 protein is CASSYRRGGEAFF. CDR3 DNA sequence: TGTGCCAGCAGTTACCGAAGGGGGGGTGAAGCTTTCTTT.

V gene TRBV7-2 combines with J gene TRBJ2-5, with D possibly matching TRBD1 (6 bases). This CDR3 is built from 15 residues. With 1 base removed from V and 5 bases from J, the gap between germline ends came to 14 bases. The V gene's germline CDR1 is SGHTA and CDR2 FQGNSA. CDR3 sequence reads: CASSLGGPQGETQYF. The CDR3 DNA is TGTGCCAGCAGCTTAGGGGGCCCCCAGGGGGAGACCCAGTACTTC.

The V gene is TRBV2, the J gene TRBJ2-4; D perhaps matches TRBD2 (5 bases). The V end was cut by 7 bases, the J end by 0 bases, with 7 bases between. Germline loops: CDR1 SNHLY, CDR2 FYNNEI. This CDR3 has 13 residues. CDR3 sequence: CASISVAKNIQYF. CDR3 sequence (DNA): TGTGCCAGCATTAGCGTAGCCAAAAACATTCAGTACTTC.

The chain carries TRBV19 and TRBJ1-3; D is unresolved. V dropped 2 bases and J dropped 0 bases, with 8 bases sitting between them. This CDR3 is 15 amino acids long. The V gene's germline CDR1 is LNHDA and CDR2 SQIVND (reference sequence). The DNA for the CDR3 is TGTGCCAGTAGTATAAAGGAGATCTCTGGAAACACCATATATTTT. Translation gives CASSIKEISGNTIYF.

This clone appeared a single time. This chain uses TRBV6-2 or TRBV6-3 with TRBJ1-5; the match to TRBD1 covers 7 bases. Germline CDR1 is MNHEY and CDR2 is SVGEGT. Germline trimming cut 5 bases from V and 0 bases from J; bases unmatched to any gene: 10. The CDR3 has 17 amino acids. The CDR3 region is CASSNRDSYYSNQPQHF. CDR3 in DNA: TGTGCCAGCAGTAACCGGGACAGCTATTATAGCAATCAGCCCCAGCATTTT.

The rearrangement joins TRBV5-1 to TRBJ2-5; D remains unclear. The V gene lost 5 bases and the J gene lost 3 bases, with 8 bases spanning the gap. Per the germline V gene, CDR1 is SGHRS and CDR2 is YFSETQ. CDR3 length: 12 amino acids. The CDR3 sequence is CASRADKETQYF. The CDR3 region has the DNA TGCGCCAGCAGGGCAGACAAAGAGACCCAGTACTTC.

The chain uses TRBV18 and TRBJ1-1, with D possibly TRBD1 on 6 matching bases. Germline CDR1 reads KGHSH; CDR2 reads LQKENI. The CDR3 loop spans 21 amino acids. Trimming left V 4 bases short and J 3 bases short, with 33 bases between. For the CDR3, the DNA is TGTGCCAGCTCACGCTACAGTTCGAACAGGGCGAGGGGAAGGCAATACACTGAAGCTTTCTTT. It yields the protein CASSRYSSNRARGRQYTEAFF.

The V gene is TRBV7-2, the J gene TRBJ2-4, with D uncertain. Between the trimmed V and J ends, which lost 2 bases and 4 bases, there was a span of 12 bases. The CDR3 runs to 15 residues. The germline V gene has CDR1 SGHTA and CDR2 FQGNSA. The CDR3 loop is CASSLTDRWKNIQYF. In nucleotides, the CDR3 is TGTGCCAGCAGCTTAACAGACCGGTGGAAAAACATTCAGTACTTC.

The chain couples TRBV30 to TRBJ2-7; 7 bases align to TRBD1. Germline V CDR1 and CDR2: GTSNPN, SVGIG (reference sequence). V trimming: 4 bases; J trimming: 6 bases; junction bases outside the gene matches: 3. The CDR3 loop spans 11 amino acids. The CDR3 region is CAWMTGREQYF. CDR3 in DNA: TGTGCCTGGATGACAGGGCGCGAGCAGTACTTC.

The rearrangement links TRBV27 to TRBJ2-7, with a weak D call TRBD1 (5 bases). The CDR3 has 15 residues. Deletions cut 3 bases from V and 4 bases from J, with 16 bases between. Per germline, CDR1 MNHEY and CDR2 SMNVEV (reference sequence). As DNA, the CDR3 is TGTGCCAGCAGTTTCGTGCCCCCGACAGTTTACGAGCAGTACTTC. Translating gives CASSFVPPTVYEQYF.

The gene calls are TRBV7-8 and TRBJ1-2; tentative D call: TRBD1 (6 bases). The CDR3 loop spans 17 amino acids. The germline V gene encodes CDR1 SGHVS and CDR2 FQNEAQ. Trimming left V 4 bases short and J 4 bases short, with 22 bases between. CDR3 DNA: TGTGCCAGCAGCTACACATACAAGGCAGGGGCCGGCTATGGCTACACCTTC. This sequence encodes CASSYTYKAGAGYGYTF.

This chain uses TRBV27 with TRBJ2-3; maybe TRBD1 (7 bases). The V gene lost 8 bases and the J gene lost 5 bases, with 11 bases spanning the gap. From germline, CDR1 is MNHEY and CDR2 SMNVEV (reference sequence). The CDR3 consists of 12 residues. DNA of the CDR3: TGTGCCAGCGGCCAGGGGGGAGATACGCAGTATTTT. Its translation: CASGQGGDTQYF.

The rearrangement joins TRBV27 to TRBJ2-7, with 7 bases fitting TRBD1. Looked up from germline, CDR1 is MNHEY and CDR2 is SMNVEV (reference sequence). The trim removed 5 bases at V and 9 bases at J, leaving 13 bases unmatched. The CDR3 covers 14 residues. For the CDR3, the DNA is TGTGCCAGCAGTCCGAATGCCCCAGGGGGTGGGCAGTACTTC. Translation: CASSPNAPGGGQYF.

This clone has more than one count but fewer than ten. The chain joins TRBV9 to TRBJ1-4; no definite D call. The germline CDR1 and CDR2 sequences are SGDLS and YYNGEE. Deletions cut 1 base from V and 5 bases from J, with 6 bases between. CDR3 length: 13 amino acids. Here the CDR3 reads CASSVSHNEKLFF. CDR3 sequence (DNA): TGTGCCAGCAGCGTAAGCCACAATGAAAAACTGTTTTTT.

Here the CDR3 reads CASSFDTDQQNEQFF. The DNA of the CDR3 is TGTGCCAGCAGTTTCGACACGGATCAACAAAATGAGCAGTTCTTC. The rearrangement links TRBV6-2 or TRBV6-3 to TRBJ2-1; no firm D call. The CDR3 totals 15 residues. Per germline, CDR1 MNHEY and CDR2 SVGEGT. Trimming took 4 bases from V and 7 from J, leaving 17 bases between them.

This sequence joins TRBV11-2 and TRBJ2-1, with D hard to call. CDR3 length: 15 amino acids. In germline, CDR1 is SGHAT, CDR2 FQNNGV. The ends were cut back, 0 bases at V and 0 bases at J, with 6 bases in the middle. CDR3 in amino acids: CASSLEAYSYNEQFF. For the CDR3, the DNA is TGTGCCAGCAGCTTAGAAGCTTACTCCTACAATGAGCAGTTCTTC.